This entry is about one TCR beta chain. This clonotype occurred many times. There is no known antigen for this receptor. Base qualities were left out, and no much larger clone turns up one base away. V is cut back by 4 bases and J by 2 bases, with 3 bases in the junction unmatched. The CDR3 holds 14 amino acids from the cysteine to the phenylalanine. Only the CDR3 portion is preserved as DNA: 42 bases, with reading frame beginning at the first base. Based on the germline V gene (reference sequence), the CDR1 and CDR2 sequences are DFQATT and SNEGSKA. Graves' hyperthyroidism was defined as stable when no progression to ophthalmopathy occurred over 18 months of follow-up. Hyperthyroidism patients were aged 18 to 65 years and newly diagnosed, with disease duration of less than 2 months. Any patient with an uncontrolled infection, another autoimmune disease, pregnancy or lactation was excluded. Diagnoses were based on clinical symptoms, serum thyroxine and TRAb, thyroid ultrasound and orbital computed tomography. PBMCs were separated from under 12 ml of fresh peripheral blood using Ficoll-Paque density gradient centrifugation. Trizol reagent was used to extract total RNA, and RNA quality was then checked on an Agilent 2100 Bioanalyzer.

This record comes from a study of T cells in Graves' hyperthyroidism and ophthalmopathy (dated by TCRdb to about 2019). For context, the study as a whole: Peripheral blood was collected at initial diagnosis, before any treatment. To identify TCR V-J signatures that set the groups apart, the researchers used a discovery cohort of about a hundred patients, made up of roughly 45 with Graves' ophthalmopathy and 55 to 65 with stable Graves' hyperthyroidism. In addition, the study compared T-cell repertoires in thyroid tissue and in blood from about 6 Graves' hyperthyroidism patients. For training and testing, the 100 or so patients in the discovery cohort were randomly divided in a 7:3 ratio. Prospective prediction of ophthalmopathy was tested in an independent validation cohort of approximately 19 hyperthyroidism patients and 15 to 17 patients who later progressed to ophthalmopathy. According to the paper, TCR Vbeta CDR3 sequencing was carried out on over 130 peripheral blood samples, which came from fewer than 50 ophthalmopathy, roughly 75 hyperthyroidism and approximately 17 progressor patients. After sampling, hyperthyroidism patients received methimazole starting at 30 mg daily, and ophthalmopathy patients received high-dose intravenous methylprednisolone.

The TCR beta CDR3 regions were amplified from RNA transcripts. The first round of RT-PCR for the TCR CDR3 was performed with the HTBI primer set and the Qiagen OneStep RT-PCR kit. Libraries were constructed in a second round of multiplex PCR, after which size selection and purification were performed. The libraries were sequenced on an Illumina HiSeq2000 using paired-end 100 bp reads. Per the source publication's procedure: Raw data were processed with SOAPnuke, discarding reads with adapters, uncalled bases, mean Phred below 15, or no exact constant-primer or identifier match. COPE v1.2.5 was used to merge the high-quality paired reads, and each unique nucleotide sequence was defined as a clonotype. MiTCR v1.1 was used to align the clonotypes against IMGT TRBV, TRBD and TRBJ reference segments. Analysis was restricted to V-J combinations with a frequency above 0.0001, which covered over 98% of repertoires. The TCS score was defined as F50 (clonal expansion) divided by E x V (chaos), with BLOSUM62-based TCRdist calculated between CDR3 peptides within each V-J. Welch's t-statistics and random forest reduced several hundred V-J features to 10 to 15, which were used in a naive Bayes classifier (R e1071). TCRdb reprocessing: public reads trimmed at Q25 with fastp, clones called with MiXCR, in-frame beta chains kept. Identical CDR3 protein sequences are pooled into one entry, listed with their most common genes and DNA. Clone size and V and J calls follow TCRdb, not the original study. Counted in this sample were about 200,000 distinct CDR3 sequences; about a sixth of them appeared once. The ten largest clones represent over 45% of the sample.

Overall study outcomes, separate from this receptor: Most expanded thyroid clonotypes (frequency above 0.001) were also found in blood, which suggests that blood repertoires may mirror thyroid immune responses. Ophthalmopathy was separated from stable hyperthyroidism by a 13 V-J signature model, with 85% to 90% sensitivity and 81% to 82% specificity obtained in cross-validation and 80%/75% obtained in testing. In validation, the model predicted progression to ophthalmopathy a median of roughly six months before onset, with 65% to 71% sensitivity and 72.22% specificity. Sample size was not statistically predetermined, and investigators were not blinded to group allocation.

The sample comprised blood. The chain was built from TRBV20-1 and TRBJ1-5; TRBD1 lines up with 9 middle nucleotides. The TCR comes from a woman in her fifties or sixties with Graves' hyperthyroidism. The CDR3 protein: CSAKDRGGNQPQHF. The DNA sequence is given as TGCAGTGCTAAGGACAGGGGTGGCAATCAGCCCCAGCATTTT.